The 4 T cell receptor beta chains below were found in one sample sequenced in a study of blood T cells in healthy people across ages. Next came a second PCR, run for about 7 to 12 cycles, which used a sample-barcoded 5' primer along with a J-beta primer mix. Via MiXCR, TCRdb re-called the 5' RACE reads, giving one row per CDR3 protein. Of about 1.6 million distinct CDR3 sequences in the sample, about 35% are singletons; the top ten hold about 11%. What was sequenced was blood. Source of these receptors: a woman aged 25 to 39 in good health.

The V and J genes are TRBV24-1 and TRBJ2-1, with TRBD2 matching over 11 bases. The CDR3 spans 14 residues. The germline V gene has CDR1 KGHDR and CDR2 SFDVKD. With 6 bases clipped from V and 8 bases from J, the junction kept 5 bases outside the gene matches. The CDR3 region is CATSPSSGRDEQFF. CDR3 in DNA: TGTGCCACCAGTCCTAGTAGCGGGAGGGATGAGCAGTTCTTC.

This clonotype was counted between two and nine times. The genes are TRBV7-2 and TRBJ2-5; no clear D gene. V gave up 2 bases and J gave up 4 bases, with 14 bases separating them. Germline V gene sequence: CDR1 SGHTA, CDR2 FQGNSA. This CDR3 region has 15 residues. CDR3 sequence: CASSLKGYPGETQYF. The DNA for the CDR3 is TGTGCCAGCAGCTTAAAGGGTTACCCAGGAGAGACCCAGTACTTC.

This clonotype has more than one count but fewer than ten. This chain connects TRBV27 to TRBJ2-1, with 9 positions matching TRBD1. Germline CDR1 MNHEY, CDR2 SMNVEV (reference sequence). The CDR3 sequence is 17 residues long. With 3 bases clipped from V and 4 bases from J, the junction kept 10 bases outside the gene matches. CDR3 nucleotides: TGTGCCAGCAGTTTGTTGGCCGGGACAGGGCTTTACAATGAGCAGTTCTTC. It specifies CASSLLAGTGLYNEQFF.

Comment on this clonotype: An end of the junction differs from the germline gene, which may be a read error. The CDR3 reads CSVRVDGGGTQYF. The CDR3 bases are TGCAGTGTTAGAGTGGACGGTGGGGGGACCCAGTACTTC. The rearrangement joins TRBV20-1 to TRBJ2-5; the D gene could be TRBD1 or TRBD2 (5 bases each). The CDR3 is 13 amino acids. From germline, CDR1 is DFQATT and CDR2 SNEGSKA (reference sequence).